These 4 T cell receptor beta chains share one sample of origin, sequenced in a study of OX40 agonist ivuxolimab in advanced cancers. TCRdb's table, derived via immunoSEQ multiplex PCR, lists solely in-frame clones and lacks some. The data hold tens of thousands of clones, with 70% to 90% observed a single time. The sample consisted of CD4+ or CD8+ T cells sorted from blood, taken in a trial of the OX40 agonist ivuxolimab. The receptor set was obtained from an adult with an advanced solid tumor such as melanoma, head and neck, liver or kidney cancer.

The rearrangement links TRBV5-6 to TRBJ2-3; 10 bases map to TRBD2. V lost 1 base and J lost 1; bases outside the gene matches: 9. The germline gives CDR1 SGHDT, CDR2 YYEEEE. The CDR3 sequence is 18 residues long. This CDR3 is CASSLSVFGTSGTDTQYF. DNA for the CDR3: TGTGCCAGCAGCTTGTCTGTCTTTGGGACTAGCGGCACAGATACGCAGTATTTT. The full variable domain, completed using reference TRBV5-6 and TRBJ2-3, is DAGVTQSPTHLIKTRGQQVTLRCSPKSGHDTVSWYQQALGQGPQFIFQYYEEEERQRGNFPDRFSGHQFPNYSSELNVNALLLGDSALYLCASSLSVFGTSGTDTQYFGPGTRLTVL.

This chain joins TRBV7-2 and TRBJ2-7; TRBD2 agrees at 10 bases. CDR3 length equals 15 residues. CDR1 is SGHTA, CDR2 FQGNSA, per germline. V lost 5 bases, J lost 1 base, and 5 bases stayed unmatched. CDR3: CASSPLAGVSYEQYF. CDR3 sequence (DNA): TGTGCCAGCAGCCCGCTAGCGGGGGTGTCCTACGAGCAGTACTTC.

This sequence joins TRBV19 and TRBJ2-2, with no clear D. The V gene's germline CDR1 is LNHDA and CDR2 SQIVND (reference sequence). The CDR3 has 13 amino acids. The V and J ends lost 5 bases and 8 bases respectively, with 12 bases between them. The CDR3 DNA reads TGTGCCAGTAGTGGGCAGAGATCGGGGGAGCTGTTTTTT. It encodes CASSGQRSGELFF.

The V and J genes are TRBV7-2 and TRBJ2-4; 11 nucleotides match TRBD2. CDR3 length equals 19 residues. Germline-derived CDR1 and CDR2 are SGHTA and FQGNSA. With 3 bases clipped from V and 0 bases from J, the junction kept 10 bases outside the gene matches. CDR3 protein: CASSFDSGGANLAKNIQYF. The CDR3 nucleotides read TGTGCCAGCAGCTTCGATAGCGGGGGGGCAAACCTAGCCAAAAACATTCAGTACTTC. The complete variable domain, with remaining parts taken from reference TRBV7-2 and TRBJ2-4, reads GAGVSQSPSNKVTEKGKDVELRCDPISGHTALYWYRQSLGQGLEFLIYFQGNSAPDKSGLPSDRFSAERTGGSVSTLTIQRTQQEDSAVYLCASSFDSGGANLAKNIQYFGAGTRLSVL.